What follows are 15 T cell receptor beta chains derived from one specimen sequenced in a study of T cell changes during pregnancy in multiple sclerosis. Only in-frame clones appear in the TCRdb table, and some are missing; sequencing was by immunoSEQ multiplex PCR. Among approximately 70,000 clones listed, more than 85% were seen once. Sequenced here: peripheral blood, sampled in the first trimester of pregnancy. These receptors were taken from a female donor with multiple sclerosis, enrolled in a pregnancy study.

The gene calls are TRBV6-6 and TRBJ2-1, with TRBD2 identical over 9 bases. Germline V gives CDR1 MNHNY, CDR2 SVGAGI (reference sequence). The CDR3 loop spans 15 amino acids. The junction had 10 bases not matched to a gene; V was cut back by 6 bases and J by 7 bases. The CDR3 is CASRSSGRNFNEQFF. The CDR3 DNA reads as TGTGCCAGCAGAAGTAGCGGGAGAAACTTTAATGAGCAGTTCTTC.

The chain links TRBV6-6 to TRBJ2-2; D is ambiguous. Looked up from germline, CDR1 is MNHNY and CDR2 is SVGAGI (reference sequence). The CDR3 is made up of 13 amino acids. Trimming shortened V by 6 bases and J by 4 bases, and 9 bases separated the two germline ends. CDR3 residues: CASRRTITGELFF. The CDR3 DNA reads as TGTGCCAGCAGACGCACTATCACCGGGGAGCTGTTTTTT.

The chain links TRBV7-9 to TRBJ1-1, with 9 bases identical to TRBD1. Germline CDR1 SEHNR, CDR2 FQNEAQ (reference sequence). The CDR3 is 15 residues long. Losses at the gene ends were 1 base for V and 5 bases for J; bases not matched to a gene: 5. The CDR3 region is CASSLEQGAGTEAFF. CDR3 nucleotides: TGTGCCAGCAGCTTAGAACAGGGGGCGGGAACTGAAGCTTTCTTT.

The rearrangement joins TRBV21-1 to TRBJ1-1; the DNA was not used to check the table's D call, TRBD1. TRBV21-1 counts as a pseudogene. This CDR3 has 15 residues. The CDR3 loop reads CASSTPRAQGTEAFF. CDR3 sequence (DNA): TGTGCCAGCAGCACTCCCAGGGCCCAGGGGACTGAAGCTTTCTTT.

The chain employs TRBV5-1 and TRBJ2-1, with D perhaps matching TRBD1 (6 bases). The germline CDR1 and CDR2 sequences are SGHRS and YFSETQ. The CDR3 loop spans 13 amino acids. V was cut by 3 bases and J by 8 bases, with 12 bases left in between. Here the CDR3 reads CASSSNRVDEQFF. DNA for the CDR3: TGCGCCAGCAGCTCAAACAGGGTCGATGAGCAGTTCTTC.

The V and J genes are TRBV6-5 and TRBJ1-1, with D perhaps TRBD1 (6 bases). The V and J ends lost 5 bases and 2 bases respectively, with 12 bases between them. The germline V gene encodes CDR1 MNHEY and CDR2 SVGAGI. CDR3 length: 14 amino acids. CDR3 bases: TGTGCCAGCAGTCGACAGGATGGAAACACTGAAGCTTTCTTT. Its protein product is CASSRQDGNTEAFF.

V is TRBV5-1 and J is TRBJ2-5, with 10 nucleotides matching TRBD2. The germline CDR1 and CDR2 sequences are SGHRS and YFSETQ. The CDR3 runs to 16 residues. Germline trimming cut 4 bases from V and 5 bases from J; bases unmatched to any gene: 11. CDR3 sequence: CASSADSGRSFETQYF. CDR3 DNA: TGCGCCAGCAGCGCGGATAGCGGGAGGTCCTTCGAGACCCAGTACTTC.

This rearrangement joins TRBV30 to TRBJ1-1; TRBD1 might be the D (6 bases). Germline values: CDR1 GTSNPN, CDR2 SVGIG (reference sequence). The CDR3 consists of 13 residues. V was trimmed by 2 bases and J by 5 bases, leaving 12 bases between them. The CDR3 loop is CAWSQGLGTEAFF. The CDR3 DNA reads as TGTGCCTGGAGTCAGGGGTTGGGGACTGAAGCTTTCTTT.

The chain recombines TRBV6-5 with TRBJ1-1; D gene ambiguous. With 1 base removed from V and 1 base from J, the gap between germline ends came to 13 bases. Germline assignment: CDR1 MNHEY and CDR2 SVGAGI. The CDR3 has 16 amino acids. CDR3 nucleotides: TGTGCCAGCAGTTACTACCGGGAGGGCACGAACACTGAAGCTTTCTTT. Translating it yields CASSYYREGTNTEAFF.

CDR3: CASSGDNETYGYTF. The CDR3 DNA follows: TGTGCCAGCAGCGGCGACAATGAGACCTATGGCTACACCTTC. V usage is TRBV7-2 and J usage is TRBJ1-2; no reliable D call. CDR1 SGHTA and CDR2 FQGNSA come from the germline V gene. Trimming took 5 bases from V and 4 from J, leaving 14 bases between them. This CDR3 spans 14 amino acids.

The count of this clone is one. The chain couples TRBV30 to TRBJ1-2; tentatively, D is TRBD1 (6 bases). CDR1 and CDR2 from the germline V gene are GTSNPN and SVGIG (reference sequence). This CDR3 contains 14 residues. The V end lost 1 base, the J end lost 4 bases, and 13 bases lay between the germline ends. The CDR3 loop is CAWSAWEGGYGYTF. CDR3 coding DNA: TGTGCCTGGAGTGCCTGGGAGGGGGGCTATGGCTACACCTTC.

The V call is TRBV7-6, the J call TRBJ2-7; D is perhaps TRBD2 (7 bases). From germline, CDR1 is SGHVS and CDR2 FNYEAQ. The CDR3 loop spans 16 amino acids. Trimming left V 2 bases short and J 0 bases short, with 14 bases between. CDR3 in DNA: TGTGCCAGCAGCTTAAGGGGGGGCCTGAGCTCCTACGAGCAGTACTTC. Its protein product is CASSLRGGLSSYEQYF.

This chain uses TRBV7-9 with TRBJ2-3; 9 bases map to TRBD2. V trimming: 1 base; J trimming: 2 bases; junction bases outside the gene matches: 7. CDR1 SEHNR and CDR2 FQNEAQ come from the germline V gene (reference sequence). The CDR3 has 17 residues. The CDR3 nucleotides read TGTGCCAGCAGCTTAGGAATAGCGGGGGTCTTCACAGATACGCAGTATTTT. This codes for CASSLGIAGVFTDTQYF.

The J gene is TRBJ1-1, the V gene TRBV30, with D unresolved. Germline-derived CDR1 and CDR2 are GTSNPN and SVGIG (reference sequence). This CDR3 contains 13 residues. The ends were cut back, 0 bases at V and 3 bases at J, with 8 bases in the middle. The CDR3 region is CAWSVGRDTEAFF. CDR3 nucleotide sequence: TGTGCCTGGAGTGTAGGGCGGGACACTGAAGCTTTCTTT.

This chain joins TRBV7-3 and TRBJ2-5; D is possibly TRBD2 (7 bases). Deletions cut 5 bases from V and 1 base from J, with 17 bases between. CDR3 size: 16 residues. Germline CDR1 and CDR2: SGHTA and FQGTGA. CDR3 coding DNA: TGTGCCAGCAGCGTAGTGGGAGGGGGGGCCCAAGAGACCCAGTACTTC. This sequence encodes CASSVVGGGAQETQYF.